The sequence of this T cell receptor (beta chain) was determined in a study of response to subunit inactivated influenza vaccine. Study findings and constraints: Authors suggested each seasonal influenza vaccination recruits few new T cells.

The CDR3 spans 15 residues. Germline CDR1 is DFQATT and CDR2 is SNEGSKA (reference sequence). Trimming took 3 bases from V and 0 from J; bases not matched to a gene: 4. Concerning this clonotype: The antigen is undetermined.

TCRdb passed the RT-PCR reads through MiXCR, listing each CDR3 protein once. The table lists 550,000 to 800,000 distinct CDR3 sequences, more than 15% of them singletons. This rearrangement joins TRBV20-1 to TRBJ2-1, with 8 bases aligning to TRBD2. This clonotype was obtained from a man in his forties or fifties who received an inactivated influenza vaccine. Specimen: PBMCs from blood, collected roughly 12 days after vaccination. The CDR3 reads CSARVAGGSYNEQFF. CDR3 coding DNA: TGCAGTGCTAGGGTGGCGGGGGGCTCCTACAATGAGCAGTTCTTC.